These 22 T cell receptor beta chains came from one sample sequenced in a study of post-analysis software for immune sequencing data. The study, taken as a whole, reports: In patients, TRBV5-6, TRBV5-1 and TRBV20-1 belonged to 4 or 5 TRBV segments found more frequently than in controls.

These receptors have no identified antigens. Unique molecular identifiers tagged the TCR beta cDNA libraries. TCRdb analysed the PCR reads with MiXCR anew, one entry per CDR3 protein. The profile shows around 440,000 distinct CDR3 sequences, approximately 45% of them singletons. The sequencing input was blood. The receptors stem from a girl aged 10-17 years with multiple sclerosis.

DNA for the CDR3: TGTGCCAGCAGCGTTAGGGGGTCCCTCTACAATGAGCAGTTCTTC. It yields the protein CASSVRGSLYNEQFF. The V call is TRBV9, the J call TRBJ2-1; maybe TRBD1 (6 bases). Germline lookup yields CDR1 SGDLS and CDR2 YYNGEE. This CDR3 is built from 15 residues. Deletions cut 2 bases from V and 3 bases from J, with 12 bases between.

This chain connects TRBV10-3 to TRBJ2-3; 8 bases are a match to TRBD1. This CDR3 is 16 amino acids long. After removal of 2 bases from V and 2 bases from J, the junction contained 6 bases not matched to a gene. CDR1 and CDR2 (germline): ENHRY, SYGVKD. This CDR3 reads CAISERTGFLTDTQYF. Written as DNA, the CDR3 is TGTGCCATCAGTGAGCGGACAGGGTTCCTCACAGATACGCAGTATTTT.

V usage is TRBV12-3 or TRBV12-4 and J usage is TRBJ2-3; D is ambiguous. With 7 bases removed from V and 2 bases from J, the gap between germline ends came to 10 bases. This CDR3 has 13 residues. In DNA, the CDR3 is TGTGCCAGCACCCCCCTGAACACAGATACGCAGTATTTT. This translates into CASTPLNTDTQYF.

This rearrangement joins TRBV7-9 to TRBJ1-1; TRBD1 is a possible D gene (6 bases). From germline, CDR1 is SEHNR and CDR2 FQNEAQ (reference sequence). The CDR3 consists of 12 residues. Between the trimmed V and J ends, which lost 4 bases and 7 bases, there was a span of 10 bases. The CDR3 loop reads CASSSMTGEAFF. CDR3 coding DNA: TGTGCCAGCAGCTCGATGACAGGTGAAGCTTTCTTT. The full variable domain, in which reference TRBV7-9 and TRBJ1-1 provide the parts outside the CDR3, is DTGVSQNPRHKITKRGQNVTFRCDPISEHNRLYWYRQTLGQGPEFLTYFQNEAQLEKSRLLSDRFSAERPKGSFSTLEIQRTEQGDSAMYLCASSSMTGEAFFGQGTRLTVV.

This clonotype was counted between two and nine times. The chain uses TRBV27 and TRBJ2-3; D may be TRBD2 (6 bases). This CDR3 is 14 amino acids long. The V gene's germline CDR1 is MNHEY and CDR2 SMNVEV (reference sequence). V was shortened by 4 bases and J by 3 bases, with 11 bases between the two germline ends. This CDR3 reads CASSSFGRTDTQYF. DNA for the CDR3: TGTGCCAGCAGTTCCTTCGGGAGAACAGATACGCAGTATTTT.

The table lists this clonotype with a few counts. The CDR3 sequence: CASSLGTSGNYNEQFF. CDR3 DNA: TGTGCCAGCAGTCTCGGGACTAGCGGGAATTACAATGAGCAGTTCTTC. The chain links TRBV12-3 or TRBV12-4 to TRBJ2-1, with TRBD2 identical over 13 bases. The CDR3 sequence is 16 residues long. The V gene end was trimmed by 5 bases and the J gene end by 4 bases; junction bases not matched to a gene: 5.

In this sample, this clonotype turned up once. The chain uses TRBV18 and TRBJ1-2; D might be TRBD1 (5 bases). This CDR3 has 16 residues. Trimming took 4 bases from V and 4 from J, leaving 19 bases between them. Germline lookup yields CDR1 KGHSH and CDR2 LQKENI. CDR3 residues: CASSRGGTALTYGYTF. In nucleotides, the CDR3 is TGTGCCAGCTCACGGGGGGGTACAGCCCTTACCTATGGCTACACCTTC.

The rearrangement links TRBV29-1 to TRBJ1-1; perhaps TRBD1 as D (5 bases). CDR1 is SQVTM and CDR2 is ANQGSEA in the germline V gene. This CDR3 has 12 residues. V lost 1 base to trimming and J lost 4 bases, with 7 bases between them. The CDR3 DNA reads as TGCAGCGTTGAAGGGGGGGGCACTGAAGCTTTCTTT. It yields the protein CSVEGGGTEAFF.

V is TRBV5-1 and J is TRBJ2-3; no clear D. CDR1 is SGHRS and CDR2 is YFSETQ in the germline V gene. The CDR3 covers 14 residues. Trimming took 2 bases from V and 2 from J, leaving 9 bases between them. This chain's CDR3 is CASSLVDSTDTQYF. DNA of the CDR3: TGCGCCAGCAGCTTAGTAGACTCCACAGATACGCAGTATTTT.

The chain combines TRBV12-3 or TRBV12-4 with TRBJ2-1, with 11 bases lining up with TRBD2. The V segment lost 7 bases and the J segment 3 bases; nucleotides outside the gene matches: 8. CDR3 length equals 16 residues. The CDR3 spells CASIQRLAGFYNEQFF. CDR3 sequence (DNA): TGTGCCAGCATTCAAAGACTAGCGGGATTCTACAATGAGCAGTTCTTC.

This clonotype has a handful of counts. V usage is TRBV4-1 and J usage is TRBJ2-7; D could derive from TRBD1 or TRBD2 (5 bases each). CDR3 length equals 15 residues. CDR1 MGHRA and CDR2 YSYEKL come from the germline V gene. Trimming shortened V by 1 base and J by 5 bases, and 15 bases separated the two germline ends. The DNA for the CDR3 is TGCGCCAGCAGCCAAGTTTTTCCTAGCAGGGACGAGCAGTACTTC. Protein: CASSQVFPSRDEQYF.

This chain links TRBV3-1 with TRBJ2-3; 8 positions match TRBD2. This CDR3 has 14 residues. J lost 5 bases, V lost 7 bases, and 8 bases had no gene match. Germline V gene data show CDR1 as LGHDT and CDR2 as YNNKEL (reference sequence). The CDR3 nucleotides are TGTGCCAGCAACCCCTCCCGGGAGGGAGATACGCAGTATTTT. This sequence encodes CASNPSREGDTQYF.

This clonotype showed up just a few times. This chain connects TRBV19 to TRBJ2-6, with D unresolved. CDR1 LNHDA and CDR2 SQIVND come from the germline V gene (reference sequence). The CDR3 extends over 15 amino acids. Trimming took off 5 bases at V and 0 bases at J, with 8 bases between the two ends. CDR3 residues: CASSLGISGANVLTF. CDR3 nucleotide sequence: TGTGCCAGTAGTTTAGGGATCTCTGGGGCCAACGTCCTGACTTTC.

The rearrangement links TRBV6-6 to TRBJ2-1; 11 bases match TRBD2. Germline V CDR1 and CDR2: MNHNY, SVGAGI (reference sequence). V was pared by 7 bases and J by 4 bases, with 9 bases of the junction left unmatched. This CDR3 comprises 16 residues. CDR3 sequence (DNA): TGTGCCAGCACCCACCCGGGGACTAGCGGTTACAATGAGCAGTTCTTC. Protein product: CASTHPGTSGYNEQFF.

This clonotype was seen more than once but under ten times. J is TRBJ2-3 and V is TRBV20-1, with D uncertain. Trimming pared 0 bases from V and 0 bases from J, leaving 13 bases between. The CDR3 sequence is 16 residues long. Germline lookup yields CDR1 DFQATT and CDR2 SNEGSKA (reference sequence). The CDR3 sequence: CSARDPAGASTDTQYF. CDR3 nucleotides: TGCAGTGCTAGAGATCCGGCAGGAGCTAGCACAGATACGCAGTATTTT.

V is TRBV6-5 and J is TRBJ2-5, with D possibly being TRBD1 (6 bases). This CDR3 has 15 residues. Germline CDR1 MNHEY, CDR2 SVGAGI. Deletions cut 5 bases from V and 5 bases from J, with 18 bases between. As DNA, the CDR3 is TGTGCCAGCAGTAACTTAGACAGGCGGCGGGAGACCCAGTACTTC. This gives the protein CASSNLDRRRETQYF.

The CDR3 loop is CSASGRDLAETQYF. The DNA for the CDR3 is TGCAGTGCTAGTGGGCGGGACTTGGCGGAGACCCAGTACTTC. This chain joins TRBV20-1 and TRBJ2-4; perhaps TRBD2 as D (6 bases). The DNA matches TRBJ2-5 better at its end, which makes the J call doubtful. Germline CDR1 and CDR2: DFQATT and SNEGSKA (reference sequence). This CDR3 is built from 14 residues.

V is TRBV4-2 and J is TRBJ2-5; D perhaps matches TRBD1 (5 bases). The J call could be wrong; TRBJ2-7 is a better fit for the DNA end. Germline lookup yields CDR1 LGHNA and CDR2 YNFKEQ. This CDR3 region has 14 residues. The CDR3 DNA sequence: TGTGCCAGCAGCCAAGAGGGGCGGCGCTACGAGCAGTACTTC. It codes for CASSQEGRRYEQYF.

The chain recombines TRBV5-1 with TRBJ2-3; 7 bases agree with TRBD2. Trimming at V came to 4 bases and at J to 2 bases, leaving 13 bases not matched to a gene. Germline V gene lookup returns CDR1 SGHRS and CDR2 YFSETQ. The CDR3 loop spans 17 amino acids. The CDR3 loop is CASSPLAEGGITDTQYF. The CDR3 DNA reads as TGCGCCAGCAGCCCGCTAGCAGAGGGAGGGATCACAGATACGCAGTATTTT.

This clonotype showed up just a few times. The V and J genes are TRBV28 and TRBJ2-7; D is possibly TRBD2 (5 bases). Between the trimmed V and J ends, which lost 5 bases and 2 bases, there was a span of 13 bases. The germline V gene has CDR1 MDHEN and CDR2 SYDVKM. The CDR3 is 14 amino acids. In DNA form, the CDR3 reads TGTGCCAGCAGTGAACGGGATCCTCCCTACGAGCAGTACTTC. It yields the protein CASSERDPPYEQYF.

The gene calls are TRBV6-2 or TRBV6-3 and TRBJ2-7; TRBD1 agrees at 7 bases. CDR1 and CDR2 from the germline V gene are MNHEY and SVGEGT. The CDR3 is made up of 13 amino acids. Trimming removed 6 bases from V and 2 bases from J; junction bases left unmatched: 4. The CDR3 reads CASRRGQAYEQYF. CDR3 sequence (DNA): TGTGCCAGCAGACGAGGACAGGCCTACGAGCAGTACTTC.

Comments on this clonotype: The germline gene is not matched at one end of the junction; a read error may be the cause. The chain links TRBV6-6 to TRBJ2-7; D is unclear. Per the germline V gene, CDR1 is MNHNY and CDR2 is SVGAGI (reference sequence). The CDR3 is 15 amino acids. This CDR3 reads CAGSYSSRSSYEQYF. CDR3 coding DNA: TGTGCCGGCAGTTACTCGTCTAGATCTTCCTACGAGCAGTACTTC.